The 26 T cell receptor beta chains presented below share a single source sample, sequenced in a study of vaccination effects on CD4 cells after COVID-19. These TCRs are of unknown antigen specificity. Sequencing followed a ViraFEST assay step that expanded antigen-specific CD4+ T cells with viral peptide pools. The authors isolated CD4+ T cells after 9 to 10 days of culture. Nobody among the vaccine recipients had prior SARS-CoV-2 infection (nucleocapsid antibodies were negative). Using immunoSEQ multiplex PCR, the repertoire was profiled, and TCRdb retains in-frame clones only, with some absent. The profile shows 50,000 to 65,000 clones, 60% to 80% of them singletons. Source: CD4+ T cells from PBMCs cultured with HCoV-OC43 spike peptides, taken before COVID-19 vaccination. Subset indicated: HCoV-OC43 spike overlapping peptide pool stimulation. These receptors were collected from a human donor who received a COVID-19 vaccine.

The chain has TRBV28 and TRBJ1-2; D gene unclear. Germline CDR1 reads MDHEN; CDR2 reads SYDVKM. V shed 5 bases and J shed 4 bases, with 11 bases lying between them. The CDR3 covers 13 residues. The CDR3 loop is CASSPPWGYGYTF. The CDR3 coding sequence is TGTGCCAGCAGTCCCCCGTGGGGCTATGGCTACACCTTC.

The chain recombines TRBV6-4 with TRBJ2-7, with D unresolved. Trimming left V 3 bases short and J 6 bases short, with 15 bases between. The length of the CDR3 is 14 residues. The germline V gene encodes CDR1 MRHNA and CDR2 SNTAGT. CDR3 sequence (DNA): TGTGCCAGCAGTGATGCCCTAACGACGGGCGAGCAGTACGTC. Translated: CASSDALTTGEQYV.

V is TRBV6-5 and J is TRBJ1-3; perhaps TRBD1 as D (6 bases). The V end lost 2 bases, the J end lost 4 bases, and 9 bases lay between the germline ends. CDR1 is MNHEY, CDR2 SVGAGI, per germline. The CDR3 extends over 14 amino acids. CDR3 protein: CASSYRDRGNTIYF. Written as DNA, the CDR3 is TGTGCCAGCAGTTACCGCGACAGGGGAAACACCATATATTTT.

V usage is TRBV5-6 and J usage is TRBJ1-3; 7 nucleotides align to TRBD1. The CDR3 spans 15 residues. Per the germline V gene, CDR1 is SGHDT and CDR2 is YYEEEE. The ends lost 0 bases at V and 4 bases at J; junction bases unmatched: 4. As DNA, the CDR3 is TGTGCCAGCAGCTTGGCGCAGGGGGGGGGAAACACCATATATTTT. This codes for CASSLAQGGGNTIYF.

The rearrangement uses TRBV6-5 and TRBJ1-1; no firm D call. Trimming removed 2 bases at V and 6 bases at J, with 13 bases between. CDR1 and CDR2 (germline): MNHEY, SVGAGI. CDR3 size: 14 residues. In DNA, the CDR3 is TGTGCCAGCAGTTACCTAGGTCGTCGGTCTGAAGCTTTCTTT. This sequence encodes CASSYLGRRSEAFF.

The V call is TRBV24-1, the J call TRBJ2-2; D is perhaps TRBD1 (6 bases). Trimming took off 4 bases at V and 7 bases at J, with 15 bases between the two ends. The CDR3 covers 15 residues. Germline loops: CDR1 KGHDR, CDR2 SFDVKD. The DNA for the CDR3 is TGTGCCACCAGTGACCCACAGGGTTGGGTCGGGGAGCTGTTTTTT. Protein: CATSDPQGWVGELFF.

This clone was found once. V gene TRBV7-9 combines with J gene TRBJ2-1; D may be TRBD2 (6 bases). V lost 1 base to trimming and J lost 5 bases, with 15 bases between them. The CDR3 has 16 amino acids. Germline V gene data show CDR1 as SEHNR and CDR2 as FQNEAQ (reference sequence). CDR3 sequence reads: CASSLGERALHNEQFF. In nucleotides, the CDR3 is TGTGCCAGCAGCTTAGGGGAGCGGGCCTTACACAATGAGCAGTTCTTC.

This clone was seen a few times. In DNA, the CDR3 is TGTGCCAGCAAGGGACAGGGGGCCAGTTCACCCCTCCACTTT. The encoded protein is CASKGQGASSPLHF. The chain joins TRBV2 to TRBJ1-6, with TRBD1 identical over 12 bases. The V and J ends lost 7 bases and 9 bases, in that order; junction bases with no gene match: 4. Germline CDR1 and CDR2: SNHLY and FYNNEI. The CDR3 consists of 14 residues.

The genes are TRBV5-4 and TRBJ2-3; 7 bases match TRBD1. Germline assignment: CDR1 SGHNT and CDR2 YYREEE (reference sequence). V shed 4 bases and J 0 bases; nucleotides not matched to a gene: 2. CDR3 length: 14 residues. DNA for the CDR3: TGTGCCAGCAGCCGACAGGGCAGCACAGATACGCAGTATTTT. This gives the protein CASSRQGSTDTQYF.

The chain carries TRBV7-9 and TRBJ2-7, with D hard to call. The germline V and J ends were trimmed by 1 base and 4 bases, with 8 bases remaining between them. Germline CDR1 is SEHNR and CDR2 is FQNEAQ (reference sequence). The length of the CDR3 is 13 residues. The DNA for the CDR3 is TGTGCCAGCAGCTTAGGGGCGGTTTACGAGCAGTACGTC. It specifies CASSLGAVYEQYV.

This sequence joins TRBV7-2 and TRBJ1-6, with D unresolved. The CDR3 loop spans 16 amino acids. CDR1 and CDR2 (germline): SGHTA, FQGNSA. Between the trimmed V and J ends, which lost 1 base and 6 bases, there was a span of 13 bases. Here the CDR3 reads CASSLESQRSNSPLHF. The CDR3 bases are TGTGCCAGCAGCTTAGAGTCGCAACGGTCTAATTCACCCCTCCACTTT. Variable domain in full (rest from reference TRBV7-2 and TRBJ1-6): GAGVSQSPSNKVTEKGKDVELRCDPISGHTALYWYRQSLGQGLEFLIYFQGNSAPDKSGLPSDRFSAERTGGSVSTLTIQRTQQEDSAVYLCASSLESQRSNSPLHFGNGTRLTVT.

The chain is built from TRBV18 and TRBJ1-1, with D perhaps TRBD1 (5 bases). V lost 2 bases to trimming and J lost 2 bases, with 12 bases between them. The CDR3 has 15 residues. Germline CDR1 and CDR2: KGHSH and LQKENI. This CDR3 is CASSPTAGLNTEAFF. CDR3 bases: TGTGCCAGCTCACCAACCGCGGGGCTTAACACTGAAGCTTTCTTT.

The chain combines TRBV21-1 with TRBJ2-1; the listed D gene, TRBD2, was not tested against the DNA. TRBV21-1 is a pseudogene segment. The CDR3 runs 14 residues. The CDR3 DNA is TGTGCCAGCAGCAAAGGGGACTCTTACAATGAGCAGTTCTTC. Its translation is CASSKGDSYNEQFF.

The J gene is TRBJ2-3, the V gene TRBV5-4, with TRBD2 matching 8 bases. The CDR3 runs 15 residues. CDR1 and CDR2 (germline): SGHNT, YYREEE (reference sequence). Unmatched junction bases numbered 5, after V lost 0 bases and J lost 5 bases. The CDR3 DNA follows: TGTGCCAGCAGCTTGGACGGGGGGGCGATAGATACGCAGTATTTT. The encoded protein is CASSLDGGAIDTQYF.

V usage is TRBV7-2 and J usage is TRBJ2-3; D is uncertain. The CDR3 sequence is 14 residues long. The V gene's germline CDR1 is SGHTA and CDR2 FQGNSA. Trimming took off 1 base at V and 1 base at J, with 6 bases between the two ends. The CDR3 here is CASSLDGRTDTQYF. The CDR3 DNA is TGTGCCAGCAGCTTAGACGGCCGCACAGATACGCAGTATTTT. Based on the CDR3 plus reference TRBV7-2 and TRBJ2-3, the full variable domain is GAGVSQSPSNKVTEKGKDVELRCDPISGHTALYWYRQSLGQGLEFLIYFQGNSAPDKSGLPSDRFSAERTGGSVSTLTIQRTQQEDSAVYLCASSLDGRTDTQYFGPGTRLTVL.

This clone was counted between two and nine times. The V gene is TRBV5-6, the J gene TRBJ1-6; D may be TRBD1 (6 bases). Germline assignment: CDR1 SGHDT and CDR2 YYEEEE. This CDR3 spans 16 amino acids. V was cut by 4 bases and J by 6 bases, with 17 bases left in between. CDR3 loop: CASSQRGQKINSPLHF. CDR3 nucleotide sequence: TGTGCCAGCAGCCAGAGAGGACAGAAAATTAATTCACCCCTCCACTTT.

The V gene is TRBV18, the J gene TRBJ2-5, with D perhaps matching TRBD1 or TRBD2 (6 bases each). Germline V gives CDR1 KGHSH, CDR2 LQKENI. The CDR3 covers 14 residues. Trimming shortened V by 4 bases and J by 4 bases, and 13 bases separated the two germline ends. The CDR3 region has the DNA TGTGCCAGCTCACTTGAACAGGGAGGAGAGACCCAGTACTTC. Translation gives CASSLEQGGETQYF.

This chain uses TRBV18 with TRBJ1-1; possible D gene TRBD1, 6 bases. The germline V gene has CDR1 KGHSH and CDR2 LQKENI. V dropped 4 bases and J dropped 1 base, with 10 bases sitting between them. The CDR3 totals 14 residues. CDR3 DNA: TGTGCCAGCTCACAGGGAGGGGGGAACACTGAAGCTTTCTTT. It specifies CASSQGGGNTEAFF.

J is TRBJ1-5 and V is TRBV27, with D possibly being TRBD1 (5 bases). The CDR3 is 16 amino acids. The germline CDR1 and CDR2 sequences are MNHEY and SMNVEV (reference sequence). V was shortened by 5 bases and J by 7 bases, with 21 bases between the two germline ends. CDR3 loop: CASSTRGRGPEQPQHF. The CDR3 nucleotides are TGTGCCAGCAGTACGCGGGGAAGGGGCCCGGAGCAGCCCCAGCATTTT.

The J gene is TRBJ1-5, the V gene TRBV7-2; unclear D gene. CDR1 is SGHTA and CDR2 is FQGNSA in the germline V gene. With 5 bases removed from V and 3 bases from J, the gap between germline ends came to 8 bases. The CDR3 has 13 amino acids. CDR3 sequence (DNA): TGTGCCAGCAGCCTCGCGAACAATCAGCCCCAGCATTTT. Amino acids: CASSLANNQPQHF.

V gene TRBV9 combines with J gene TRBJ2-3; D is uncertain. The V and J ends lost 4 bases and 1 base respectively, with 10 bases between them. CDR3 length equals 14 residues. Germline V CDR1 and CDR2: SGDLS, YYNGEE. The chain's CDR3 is CASSPQSRTDTQYF. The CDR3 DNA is TGTGCCAGCAGCCCTCAGTCCCGCACAGATACGCAGTATTTT. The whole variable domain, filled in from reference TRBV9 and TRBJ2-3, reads DSGVTQTPKHLITATGQRVTLRCSPRSGDLSVYWYQQSLDQGLQFLIQYYNGEERAKGNILERFSAQQFPDLHSELNLSSLELGDSALYFCASSPQSRTDTQYFGPGTRLTVL.

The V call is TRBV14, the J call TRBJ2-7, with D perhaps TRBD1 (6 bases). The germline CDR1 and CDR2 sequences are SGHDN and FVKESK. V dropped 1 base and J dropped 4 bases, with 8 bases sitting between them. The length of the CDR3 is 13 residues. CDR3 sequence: CASSQVRGYEQYV. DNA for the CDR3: TGTGCCAGCAGCCAAGTAAGGGGGTACGAGCAGTACGTC.

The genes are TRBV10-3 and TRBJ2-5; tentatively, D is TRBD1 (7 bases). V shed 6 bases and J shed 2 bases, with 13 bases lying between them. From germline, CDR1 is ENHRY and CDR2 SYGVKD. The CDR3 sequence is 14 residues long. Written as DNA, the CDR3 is TGTGCCATCAGGCGGGACAGAAATCAAGAGACCCAGTACTTC. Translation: CAIRRDRNQETQYF.

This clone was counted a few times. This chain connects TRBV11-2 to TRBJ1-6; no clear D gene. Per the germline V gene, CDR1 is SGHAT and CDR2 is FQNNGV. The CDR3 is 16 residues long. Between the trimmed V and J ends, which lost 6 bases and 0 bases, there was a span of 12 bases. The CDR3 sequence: CASSPRAGSYNSPLHF. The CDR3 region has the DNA TGTGCCAGCAGTCCCCGGGCTGGCTCCTATAATTCACCCCTCCACTTT.

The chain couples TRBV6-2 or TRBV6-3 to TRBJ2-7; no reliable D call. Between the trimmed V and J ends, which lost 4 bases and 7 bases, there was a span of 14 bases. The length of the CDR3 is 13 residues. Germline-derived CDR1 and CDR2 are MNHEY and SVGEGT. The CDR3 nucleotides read TGTGCCAGCAGTTTTCAGGTTCTACGGGAGCAGTACGTC. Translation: CASSFQVLREQYV.

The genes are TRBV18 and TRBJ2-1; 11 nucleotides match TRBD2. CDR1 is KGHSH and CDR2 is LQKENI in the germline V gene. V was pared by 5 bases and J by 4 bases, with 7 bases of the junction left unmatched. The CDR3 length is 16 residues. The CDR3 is CASSSFTSGGYNEQFF. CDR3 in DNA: TGTGCCAGCTCATCGTTCACTAGCGGGGGTTACAATGAGCAGTTCTTC.